This passage covers 20 T cell receptor beta chains from one sample sequenced in a study of cytomegalovirus exposure and HLA in healthy donors. Sequencing was performed with immunoSEQ multiplex PCR; in TCRdb, only in-frame clones are kept and a portion is missing. The sample lists approximately 100,000 clones, around nine tenths occurring once. The material sequenced was PBMCs. These receptors came from a woman aged 25 to 39 in good health and CMV-seronegative.

This clone was seen a single time. This chain links TRBV5-8 with TRBJ2-7; a weak D match, TRBD1 (6 bases). CDR1 is SGHTS, CDR2 YDEGEE, per germline. The CDR3 spans 14 residues. V gave up 3 bases and J gave up 5 bases, with 15 bases separating them. The chain's CDR3 is CASSSGQYLNEQYF. CDR3 DNA: TGTGCCAGCAGCTCGGGACAATACCTAAACGAGCAGTACTTC. Using reference TRBV5-8 and TRBJ2-7 for the parts outside the CDR3, the full variable domain is EAGVTQSPTHLIKTRGQQATLRCSPISGHTSVYWYQQALGLGLQFLLWYDEGEERNRGNFPPRFSGRQFPNYSSELNVNALELEDSALYLCASSSGQYLNEQYFGPGTRLTVT.

V usage is TRBV4-3 and J usage is TRBJ1-4; 9 bases align to TRBD1. The CDR3 is made up of 17 amino acids. Germline-derived CDR1 and CDR2 are LGHNA and YSLEER. V gave up 0 bases and J gave up 7 bases; unmatched junction bases: 9. As DNA, the CDR3 is TGCGCCAGCAGCCAAGATACTCCGGGACAGGGAAGTGAAAAACTGTTTTTT. Translation: CASSQDTPGQGSEKLFF.

There are a few counts of this clone. The gene calls are TRBV27 and TRBJ2-5; D unresolved. The CDR3 contains 11 residues. The V end lost 4 bases, the J end lost 4 bases, and 4 bases lay between the germline ends. The germline V gene has CDR1 MNHEY and CDR2 SMNVEV (reference sequence). The CDR3 sequence: CASSSRETQYF. Written as DNA, the CDR3 is TGTGCCAGCAGTTCCCGAGAGACCCAGTACTTC.

The chain combines TRBV6-1 with TRBJ2-5, with D maybe TRBD2 (5 bases). The CDR3 extends over 14 amino acids. Trimming left V 5 bases short and J 5 bases short, with 15 bases between. The germline CDR1 and CDR2 sequences are MNHNS and SASEGT. The CDR3 protein is CASSRKDFRETQYF. The CDR3 nucleotides are TGTGCCAGCAGTAGGAAGGACTTCCGGGAGACCCAGTACTTC.

This chain uses TRBV2 with TRBJ1-6; D is unresolved. This CDR3 region has 13 residues. Germline V gene sequence: CDR1 SNHLY, CDR2 FYNNEI. Trimming took off 7 bases at V and 7 bases at J, with 11 bases between the two ends. CDR3 in DNA: TGTGCCAGCATATTAGACATGAATTCACCCCTCCACTTT. Translated, it gives CASILDMNSPLHF.

The chain combines TRBV7-9 with TRBJ2-1; 7 bases line up with TRBD2. Germline V gene sequence: CDR1 SEHNR, CDR2 FQNEAQ (reference sequence). The length of the CDR3 is 18 residues. V lost 1 base to trimming and J lost 6 bases; unmatched junction nucleotides: 15. This CDR3 is CASSLGMGGSSRLNEQFF. As DNA, the CDR3 is TGTGCCAGCAGCTTAGGTATGGGGGGGTCATCCCGCCTCAATGAGCAGTTCTTC.

For the CDR3, the DNA is TGTGCCAGCAGCCAGTTTGGACAGGGGCATGGCTACACCTTC. This gives the protein CASSQFGQGHGYTF. The chain joins TRBV14 to TRBJ1-2; 9 bases agree with TRBD1. The trim removed 3 bases at V and 6 bases at J, leaving 5 bases unmatched. Germline V lookup: CDR1 SGHDN, CDR2 FVKESK. The CDR3 extends over 14 amino acids.

The CDR3 DNA reads as TGTGCCAGCCTAAGGGAGGCCGCCTCCTACAATGAGCAGTTCTTC. The encoded protein is CASLREAASYNEQFF. The chain recombines TRBV7-8 with TRBJ2-1; maybe TRBD2 (6 bases). The CDR3 spans 15 residues. Germline CDR1 and CDR2: SGHVS and FQNEAQ. V lost 8 bases, J lost 0 bases, and 14 bases lay in between.

In this sample, this clone turned up once. This chain links TRBV6-6 with TRBJ2-7, with a possible D match to TRBD1 (5 bases). The CDR3 runs 12 residues. With 2 bases removed from V and 5 bases from J, the gap between germline ends came to 7 bases. CDR1 and CDR2 (germline): MNHNY, SVGAGI (reference sequence). CDR3 protein: CASSYRRDEQYF. Written as DNA, the CDR3 is TGTGCCAGCAGTTACCGCAGGGACGAGCAGTACTTC.

V gene TRBV28 combines with J gene TRBJ2-1, with 7 bases fitting TRBD1. Germline lookup yields CDR1 MDHEN and CDR2 SYDVKM. Germline trimming cut 2 bases from V and 8 bases from J; bases unmatched to any gene: 12. This CDR3 is 16 amino acids long. CDR3 sequence (DNA): TGTGCCAGCAGTTTACGATCTGGACAGGCGTCGCATGAGCAGTTCTTC. This gives the protein CASSLRSGQASHEQFF.

This clone was detected only once. V gene TRBV13 combines with J gene TRBJ1-1; TRBD1 matches 7 bases. The CDR3 spans 14 residues. Germline CDR1 reads PRHDT; CDR2 reads FYEKMQ (reference sequence). V was clipped by 5 bases and J by 3 bases; unmatched bases: 6. CDR3 nucleotide sequence: TGTGCCAGCAGCCTCCTTACAGGGGACACTGAAGCTTTCTTT. Encoded protein: CASSLLTGDTEAFF.

In this sample, this clone turned up once. This chain joins TRBV4-2 and TRBJ2-1; 12 bases agree with TRBD2. The V and J ends lost 1 base and 10 bases, in that order; junction bases with no gene match: 11. In germline, CDR1 is LGHNA, CDR2 YNFKEQ. The CDR3 sequence is 17 residues long. The CDR3 reads CASSQGLAGGPGREQFF. CDR3 DNA: TGTGCCAGCAGCCAAGGGCTAGCGGGAGGGCCGGGGAGGGAGCAGTTCTTC.

The chain combines TRBV2 with TRBJ2-3; 7 positions match TRBD1. The V segment lost 4 bases and the J segment 6 bases; nucleotides outside the gene matches: 4. The CDR3 totals 13 residues. CDR1 SNHLY and CDR2 FYNNEI come from the germline V gene. The CDR3 DNA is TGTGCCAGCAGTGGGGAACAGGGGGATACGCAGTATTTT. It translates to CASSGEQGDTQYF.

As regards this clone: The junction and the germline gene differ at one end; a read error may be behind it. The V call is TRBV7-8, the J call TRBJ2-7, with D possibly TRBD2 on 6 matching bases. The CDR3 is made up of 13 amino acids. Germline-derived CDR1 and CDR2 are SGHVS and FQNEAQ. CDR3 loop: CASSKGDGLTLNF. As DNA, the CDR3 is TGTGCCAGCAGCAAAGGGGACGGACTAACCCTTAACTTC. The variable domain in full, completed from reference TRBV7-8 and TRBJ2-7, reads GAGVSQSPRYKVAKRGQDVALRCDPISGHVSLFWYQQALGQGPEFLTYFQNEAQLDKSGLPSDRFFAERPEGSVSTLKIQRTQQEDSAVYLCASSKGDGLTLNFGPGTRLTVT.

V and J are TRBV27 and TRBJ1-1, with TRBD1 identical over 9 bases. Losses at the gene ends were 5 bases for V and 6 bases for J; bases not matched to a gene: 7. The CDR3 is 14 residues long. CDR1 is MNHEY and CDR2 is SMNVEV in the germline V gene (reference sequence). CDR3 region: CASSAPGQGAEAFF. The CDR3 DNA is TGTGCCAGCAGTGCACCGGGACAGGGAGCTGAAGCTTTCTTT.

In its sample, this clone was seen once. The rearrangement joins TRBV10-2 to TRBJ1-1, with unresolved D. Germline values: CDR1 WSHSY, CDR2 SAAADI. The V and J ends lost 8 bases and 7 bases respectively, with 11 bases between them. The CDR3 is made up of 11 amino acids. CDR3 sequence (DNA): TGCGCCAGCCTCCGAGAGAGTGAAGCTTTCTTT. Protein sequence: CASLRESEAFF.

This rearrangement joins TRBV12-5 to TRBJ1-5; D gene uncertain. The CDR3 runs to 16 residues. The germline V gene has CDR1 LGHNT and CDR2 FRNRAP. V was shortened by 1 base and J by 3 bases, with 13 bases between the two germline ends. In DNA form, the CDR3 reads TGTGCTAGTGGTTTGGGCACTGGAGGGTTCAATCAGCCCCAGCATTTT. It specifies CASGLGTGGFNQPQHF.

V and J are TRBV10-3 and TRBJ2-7, with 9 nucleotides matching TRBD1. Trimming removed 5 bases from V and 4 bases from J; junction bases left unmatched: 6. The CDR3 is 14 amino acids. Germline V gene lookup returns CDR1 ENHRY and CDR2 SYGVKD. Written as DNA, the CDR3 is TGTGCCATCAGTCAACAGGGGGCGGTTTACGAGCAGTACTTC. Translating gives CAISQQGAVYEQYF.

The gene calls are TRBV6-5 and TRBJ2-7; the match to TRBD1 covers 8 bases. This CDR3 is built from 13 residues. J lost 5 bases, V lost 5 bases, and 5 bases had no gene match. Per the germline V gene, CDR1 is MNHEY and CDR2 is SVGAGI. The CDR3 is CASSPGGRDEQYF. DNA of the CDR3: TGTGCCAGCAGTCCAGGGGGCCGGGACGAGCAGTACTTC.

The chain combines TRBV18 with TRBJ2-3, with D perhaps TRBD2 (6 bases). The germline V gene encodes CDR1 KGHSH and CDR2 LQKENI. The CDR3 loop spans 15 amino acids. Trimming took off 4 bases at V and 0 bases at J, with 11 bases between the two ends. CDR3 in DNA: TGTGCCAGCTCACAGCGGGTATCTAGCACAGATACGCAGTATTTT. As protein: CASSQRVSSTDTQYF.